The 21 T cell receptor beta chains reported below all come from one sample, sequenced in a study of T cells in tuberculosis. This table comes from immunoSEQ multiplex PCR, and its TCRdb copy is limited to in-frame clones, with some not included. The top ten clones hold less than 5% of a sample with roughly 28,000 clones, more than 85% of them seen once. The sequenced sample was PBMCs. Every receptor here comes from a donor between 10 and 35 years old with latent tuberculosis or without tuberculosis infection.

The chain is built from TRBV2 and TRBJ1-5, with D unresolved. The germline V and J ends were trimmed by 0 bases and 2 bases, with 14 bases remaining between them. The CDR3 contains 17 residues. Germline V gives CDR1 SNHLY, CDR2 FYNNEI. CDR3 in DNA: TGTGCCAGCAGTGAAGCCCAGACCCGGGGTGGCAATCAGCCCCAGCATTTT. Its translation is CASSEAQTRGGNQPQHF.

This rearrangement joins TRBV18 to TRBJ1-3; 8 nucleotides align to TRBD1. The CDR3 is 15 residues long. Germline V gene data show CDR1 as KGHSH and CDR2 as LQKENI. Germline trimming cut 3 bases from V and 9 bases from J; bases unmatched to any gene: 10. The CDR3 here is CASSPTTGGEVTIYF. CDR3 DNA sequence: TGTGCCAGCTCACCGACCACAGGGGGTGAAGTCACCATATATTTT.

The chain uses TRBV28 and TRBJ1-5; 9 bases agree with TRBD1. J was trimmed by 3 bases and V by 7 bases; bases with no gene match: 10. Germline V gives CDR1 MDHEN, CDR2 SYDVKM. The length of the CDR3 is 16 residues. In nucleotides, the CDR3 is TGTGCCAGCACCTCAGCGGGGACAGGGCCCAATCAGCCCCAGCATTTT. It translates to CASTSAGTGPNQPQHF.

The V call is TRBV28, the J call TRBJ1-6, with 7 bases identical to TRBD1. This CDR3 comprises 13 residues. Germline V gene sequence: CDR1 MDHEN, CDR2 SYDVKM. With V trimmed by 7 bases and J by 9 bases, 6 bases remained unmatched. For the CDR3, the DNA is TGTGCCAGCACTCCGACAGGGAGTTCACCCCTCCACTTT. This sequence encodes CASTPTGSSPLHF.

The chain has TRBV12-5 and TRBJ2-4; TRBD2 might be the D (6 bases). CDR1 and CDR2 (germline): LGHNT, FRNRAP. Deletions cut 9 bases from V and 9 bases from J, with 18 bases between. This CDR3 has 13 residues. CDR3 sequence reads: CASRIGEEGIQYF. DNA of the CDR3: TGTGCTAGCCGAATCGGGGAGGAGGGCATTCAGTACTTC. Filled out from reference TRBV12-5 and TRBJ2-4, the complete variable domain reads DARVTQTPRHKVTEMGQEVTMRCQPILGHNTVFWYRQTMMQGLELLAYFRNRAPLDDSGMPKDRFSAEMPDATLATLKIQPSEPRDSAVYFCASRIGEEGIQYFGAGTRLSVL.

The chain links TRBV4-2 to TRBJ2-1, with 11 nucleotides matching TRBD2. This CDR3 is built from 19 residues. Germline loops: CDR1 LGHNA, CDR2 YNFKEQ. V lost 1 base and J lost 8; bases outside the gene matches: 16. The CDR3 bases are TGTGCCAGCAGCCAAGTCGAGACTAGCGGGGACCAAAACAGGGATGAGCAGTTCTTC. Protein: CASSQVETSGDQNRDEQFF.

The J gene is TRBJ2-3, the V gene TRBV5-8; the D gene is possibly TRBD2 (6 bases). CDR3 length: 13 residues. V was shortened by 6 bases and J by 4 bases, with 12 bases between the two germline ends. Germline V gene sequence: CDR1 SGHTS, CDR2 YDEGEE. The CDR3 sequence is CASIFPGADTQYF. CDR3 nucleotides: TGTGCCAGCATTTTTCCGGGGGCAGATACGCAGTATTTT. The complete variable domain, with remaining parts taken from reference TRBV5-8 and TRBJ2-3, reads EAGVTQSPTHLIKTRGQQATLRCSPISGHTSVYWYQQALGLGLQFLLWYDEGEERNRGNFPPRFSGRQFPNYSSELNVNALELEDSALYLCASIFPGADTQYFGPGTRLTVL.

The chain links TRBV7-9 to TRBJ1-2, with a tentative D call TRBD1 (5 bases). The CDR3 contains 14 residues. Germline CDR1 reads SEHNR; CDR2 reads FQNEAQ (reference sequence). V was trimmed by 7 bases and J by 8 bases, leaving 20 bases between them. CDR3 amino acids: CASTTGGTSSGYTF. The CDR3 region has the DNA TGTGCCAGCACCACCGGGGGGACGTCAAGCGGCTACACCTTC.

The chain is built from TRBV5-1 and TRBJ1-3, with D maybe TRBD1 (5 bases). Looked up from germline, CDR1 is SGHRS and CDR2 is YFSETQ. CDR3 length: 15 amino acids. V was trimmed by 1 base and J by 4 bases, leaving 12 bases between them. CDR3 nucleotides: TGCGCCAGCAGCTTGTTTGGGGGGAAAGGAAACACCATATATTTT. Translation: CASSLFGGKGNTIYF.

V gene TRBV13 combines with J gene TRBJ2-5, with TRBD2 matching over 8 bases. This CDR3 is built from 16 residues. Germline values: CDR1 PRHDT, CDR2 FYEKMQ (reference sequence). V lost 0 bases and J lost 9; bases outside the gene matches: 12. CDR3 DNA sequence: TGTGCCAGCAGCTTAGGGGCGGGGGGCCCCTCACGGGCCCAGTACTTC. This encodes CASSLGAGGPSRAQYF. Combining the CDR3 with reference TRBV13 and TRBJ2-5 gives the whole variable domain AAGVIQSPRHLIKEKRETATLKCYPIPRHDTVYWYQQGPGQDPQFLISFYEKMQSDKGSIPDRFSAQQFSDYHSELNMSSLELGDSALYFCASSLGAGGPSRAQYFGPGTRLLVL.

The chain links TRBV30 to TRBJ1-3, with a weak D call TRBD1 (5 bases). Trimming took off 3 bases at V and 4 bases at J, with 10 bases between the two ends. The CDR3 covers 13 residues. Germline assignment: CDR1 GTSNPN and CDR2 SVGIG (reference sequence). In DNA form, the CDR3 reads TGTGCCTGGAGCCTGGGACTGGGAAACACCATATATTTT. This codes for CAWSLGLGNTIYF.

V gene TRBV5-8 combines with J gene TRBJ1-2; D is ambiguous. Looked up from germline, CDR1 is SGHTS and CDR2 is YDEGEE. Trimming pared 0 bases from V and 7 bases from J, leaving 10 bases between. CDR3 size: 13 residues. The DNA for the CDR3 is TGTGCCAGCAGCTTGGGACTAAATGGTGGCTACACCTTC. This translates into CASSLGLNGGYTF.

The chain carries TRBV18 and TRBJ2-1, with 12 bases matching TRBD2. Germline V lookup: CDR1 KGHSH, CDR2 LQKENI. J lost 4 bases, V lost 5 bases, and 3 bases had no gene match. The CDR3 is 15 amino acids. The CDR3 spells CASSSTSGGYNEQFF. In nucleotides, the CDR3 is TGTGCCAGCTCATCGACTAGCGGGGGTTACAATGAGCAGTTCTTC.

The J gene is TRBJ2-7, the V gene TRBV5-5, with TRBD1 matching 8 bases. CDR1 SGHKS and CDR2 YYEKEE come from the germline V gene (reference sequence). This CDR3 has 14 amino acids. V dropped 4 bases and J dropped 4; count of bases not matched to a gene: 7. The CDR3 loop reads CASSPGQGAYEQYF. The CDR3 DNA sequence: TGTGCCAGCAGCCCGGGTCAGGGGGCGTACGAGCAGTACTTC.

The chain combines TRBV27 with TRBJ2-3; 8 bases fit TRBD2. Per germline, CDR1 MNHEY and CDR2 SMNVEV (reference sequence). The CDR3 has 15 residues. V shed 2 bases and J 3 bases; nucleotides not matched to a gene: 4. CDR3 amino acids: CASSLIASGTDTQYF. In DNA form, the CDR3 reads TGTGCCAGCAGTTTAATCGCTAGCGGGACAGATACGCAGTATTTT.

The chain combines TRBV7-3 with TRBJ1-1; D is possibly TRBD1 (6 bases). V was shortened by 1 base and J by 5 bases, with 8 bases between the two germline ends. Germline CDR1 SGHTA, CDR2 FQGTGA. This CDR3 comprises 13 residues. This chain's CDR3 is CASSLNRVTEAFF. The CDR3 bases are TGTGCCAGCAGCTTAAACAGGGTAACTGAAGCTTTCTTT.

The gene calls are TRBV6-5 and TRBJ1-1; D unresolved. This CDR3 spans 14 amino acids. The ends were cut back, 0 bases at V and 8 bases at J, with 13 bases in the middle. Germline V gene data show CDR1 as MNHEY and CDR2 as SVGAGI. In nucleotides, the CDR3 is TGTGCCAGCAGTTACTCGATTGTGGGAGGAGAAGCTTTCTTT. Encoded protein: CASSYSIVGGEAFF.

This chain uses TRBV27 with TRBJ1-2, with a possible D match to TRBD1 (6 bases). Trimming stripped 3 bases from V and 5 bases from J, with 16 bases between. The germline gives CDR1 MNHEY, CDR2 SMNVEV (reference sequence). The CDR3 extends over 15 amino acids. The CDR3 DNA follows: TGTGCCAGCAGTTTGTTGGGGCAGGGGCAATATGGCTACACCTTC. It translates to CASSLLGQGQYGYTF.

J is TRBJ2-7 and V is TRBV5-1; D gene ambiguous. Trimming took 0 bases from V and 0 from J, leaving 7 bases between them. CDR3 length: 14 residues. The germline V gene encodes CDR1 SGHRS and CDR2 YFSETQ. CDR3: CASSLALSSYEQYF. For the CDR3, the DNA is TGCGCCAGCAGCTTGGCTCTCAGCTCCTACGAGCAGTACTTC.

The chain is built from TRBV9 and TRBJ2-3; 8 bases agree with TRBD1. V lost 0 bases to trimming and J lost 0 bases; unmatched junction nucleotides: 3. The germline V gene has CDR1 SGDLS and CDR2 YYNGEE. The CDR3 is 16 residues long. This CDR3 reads CASSVGTGGSTDTQYF. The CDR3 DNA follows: TGTGCCAGCAGCGTAGGTACAGGGGGGAGCACAGATACGCAGTATTTT.

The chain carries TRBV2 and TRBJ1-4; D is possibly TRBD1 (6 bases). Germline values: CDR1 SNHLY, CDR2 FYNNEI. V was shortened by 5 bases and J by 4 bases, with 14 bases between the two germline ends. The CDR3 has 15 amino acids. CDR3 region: CASSSSGTLNEKLFF. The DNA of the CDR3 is TGTGCCAGCAGTTCGTCCGGGACACTTAATGAAAAACTGTTTTTT.